The 28 T cell receptor beta chains given below trace back to one sample, sequenced in a study of shared clonotypes between healthy human individuals. Sequenced by immunoSEQ multiplex PCR; TCRdb stores in-frame clones only, minus some. The sample records some 900,000 clones, over 75% being singletons. The material sequenced was memory CD4+ T cells sorted from blood. Subset given: CD45RA-negative fraction. The receptors come from a man aged 18 to 29 in good health.

This clone was counted between two and nine times. This chain links TRBV6-5 with TRBJ1-4, with D possibly TRBD1 on 5 matching bases. V was clipped by 5 bases and J by 10 bases, with 20 bases between them. From germline, CDR1 is MNHEY and CDR2 SVGAGI. The CDR3 length is 15 residues. In DNA form, the CDR3 reads TGTGCCAGCAGTGGGGGACGCGTGGCCGGTGGAAAACTGTTTTTT. Protein: CASSGGRVAGGKLFF.

This clone has more than one count but fewer than ten. The chain recombines TRBV19 with TRBJ1-5; 8 bases match TRBD1. The CDR3 runs 14 residues. V was clipped by 3 bases and J by 7 bases; unmatched bases: 5. Per germline, CDR1 LNHDA and CDR2 SQIVND (reference sequence). The CDR3 reads CASSIGQGAQPQHF. In DNA, the CDR3 is TGTGCCAGTAGTATTGGGCAGGGGGCACAGCCCCAGCATTTT. The full variable domain, its missing parts supplied by reference TRBV19 and TRBJ1-5, is DGGITQSPKYLFRKEGQNVTLSCEQNLNHDAMYWYRQDPGQGLRLIYYSQIVNDFQKGDIAEGYSVSREKKESFPLTVTSAQKNPTAFYLCASSIGQGAQPQHFGDGTRLSIL.

The chain combines TRBV7-2 with TRBJ1-1, with a possible D match to TRBD1 (5 bases). V was cut by 5 bases and J by 11 bases, with 15 bases left in between. Germline CDR1 and CDR2: SGHTA and FQGNSA. This CDR3 region has 12 residues. The CDR3 region has the DNA TGTGCCAGCAGCCTCGGGGGAGGTCAGGCTTTCTTT. As protein: CASSLGGGQAFF.

The rearrangement joins TRBV4-3 to TRBJ2-2, with 12 nucleotides matching TRBD2. Unmatched junction bases numbered 1, after V lost 2 bases and J lost 3 bases. CDR3 size: 16 residues. From germline, CDR1 is LGHNA and CDR2 YSLEER. For the CDR3, the DNA is TGCGCCAGCAGCCAACGACTAGCGGGAGACACCGGGGAGCTGTTTTTT. It translates to CASSQRLAGDTGELFF.

This chain links TRBV6-1 with TRBJ2-2; 9 bases line up with TRBD2. The CDR3 covers 15 residues. The junction had 7 bases not matched to a gene; V was cut back by 4 bases and J by 7 bases. In germline, CDR1 is MNHNS, CDR2 SASEGT. The CDR3 is CASSVSSGVGGELFF. The CDR3, as DNA: TGTGCCAGCAGTGTCTCTAGCGGGGTCGGCGGGGAGCTGTTTTTT.

The chain uses TRBV6-5 and TRBJ1-1, with D unresolved. There are 11 residues in the CDR3. V was cut by 5 bases and J by 7 bases, with 8 bases left in between. Germline CDR1 and CDR2: MNHEY and SVGAGI. CDR3 sequence (DNA): TGTGCCAGCAGTGGACGGAATGAAGCTTTCTTT. It codes for CASSGRNEAFF.

This clone has just a few counts. J is TRBJ1-2 and V is TRBV20-1, with no clear D. Germline V gene sequence: CDR1 DFQATT, CDR2 SNEGSKA (reference sequence). V gave up 6 bases and J gave up 5 bases, with 10 bases separating them. The CDR3 totals 11 residues. In DNA, the CDR3 is TGCAGTGCGCCCCACGGTTATGGCTACACCTTC. It encodes CSAPHGYGYTF.

The rearrangement uses TRBV7-6 and TRBJ2-7, with 11 bases fitting TRBD1. Per germline, CDR1 SGHVS and CDR2 FNYEAQ. CDR3 length: 13 residues. V lost 8 bases and J lost 7; bases outside the gene matches: 7. The CDR3, as DNA: TGTGCCAGCGCCCGGGACAGGGGGTATGAGCAGTACTTC. Translated, it gives CASARDRGYEQYF.

This clone was recorded once. The V call is TRBV9, the J call TRBJ2-2; D gene ambiguous. In germline, CDR1 is SGDLS, CDR2 YYNGEE. The CDR3 runs to 14 residues. V lost 3 bases, J lost 5 bases, and 11 bases lay in between. CDR3 sequence reads: CASSASRRTGELFF. The CDR3, as DNA: TGTGCCAGCAGCGCCAGCCGGCGAACCGGGGAGCTGTTTTTT.

The rearrangement joins TRBV25-1 to TRBJ2-5; D remains ambiguous. V was clipped by 4 bases and J by 2 bases, with 14 bases between them. In germline, CDR1 is MGHDK, CDR2 SYGVNS. This CDR3 is built from 15 residues. CDR3 residues: CASSAMWVEQETQYF. The CDR3 region has the DNA TGTGCCAGCAGTGCCATGTGGGTAGAGCAAGAGACCCAGTACTTC. Looking up the rest from reference TRBV25-1 and TRBJ2-5 gives the full variable domain: EADIYQTPRYLVIGTGKKITLECSQTMGHDKMYWYQQDPGMELHLIHYSYGVNSTEKGDLSSESTVSRIRTEHFPLTLESARPSHTSQYLCASSAMWVEQETQYFGPGTRLLVL.

The rearrangement joins TRBV9 to TRBJ1-2; D remains unclear. CDR1 and CDR2 (germline): SGDLS, YYNGEE. Trimming cost V 3 bases and J 8 bases, with 11 bases left between them. CDR3 length equals 12 residues. For the CDR3, the DNA is TGTGCCAGCAGCGATACTATCGGGGGCTACACCTTC. This sequence encodes CASSDTIGGYTF.

This rearrangement joins TRBV4-3 to TRBJ2-3; no clear D. The CDR3 runs 15 residues. The germline CDR1 and CDR2 sequences are LGHNA and YSLEER. Trimming removed 4 bases at V and 2 bases at J, with 13 bases between. As DNA, the CDR3 is TGCGCCAGCAGCCCGACCTACAGCGACACAGATACGCAGTATTTT. This encodes CASSPTYSDTDTQYF.

This clone was detected a few times. The chain is built from TRBV5-1 and TRBJ1-2, with D perhaps matching TRBD1 (5 bases). CDR1 and CDR2 from the germline V gene are SGHRS and YFSETQ. V gave up 3 bases and J gave up 3 bases, with 9 bases separating them. This CDR3 is 13 amino acids long. Here the CDR3 DNA reads TGCGCCAGCAGCTCAGGGTCTGACTATGGCTACACCTTC. Translated: CASSSGSDYGYTF.

This clone was observed a few times. This chain links TRBV5-1 with TRBJ2-3; D perhaps matches TRBD1 (6 bases). The CDR3 consists of 14 residues. V lost 0 bases and J 6 bases, leaving 11 bases between the germline ends. Germline lookup yields CDR1 SGHRS and CDR2 YFSETQ. The CDR3 DNA reads as TGCGCCAGCAGCTTGGTTCTGGGGGCGGATACGCAGTATTTT. This codes for CASSLVLGADTQYF.

This clone was counted a single time. The rearrangement joins TRBV19 to TRBJ1-4; D unresolved. Germline-derived CDR1 and CDR2 are LNHDA and SQIVND (reference sequence). Trimming removed 4 bases from V and 5 bases from J, with 17 bases in between. The CDR3 totals 16 residues. The CDR3 DNA sequence: TGTGCCAGTAGTAGGGGAAGTCCCGGCGGGAATGAAAAACTGTTTTTT. Its protein product is CASSRGSPGGNEKLFF.

The chain has TRBV5-1 and TRBJ2-2, with TRBD2 matching 11 bases. The V gene end was trimmed by 0 bases and the J gene end by 8 bases; junction bases not matched to a gene: 3. CDR3 size: 15 residues. Germline loops: CDR1 SGHRS, CDR2 YFSETQ. The CDR3 loop reads CASSLVTSGIGELFF. In DNA, the CDR3 is TGCGCCAGCAGCTTGGTGACTAGCGGGATAGGGGAGCTGTTTTTT. Looking up the rest from reference TRBV5-1 and TRBJ2-2 gives the full variable domain: KAGVTQTPRYLIKTRGQQVTLSCSPISGHRSVSWYQQTPGQGLQFLFEYFSETQRNKGNFPGRFSGRQFSNSRSEMNVSTLELGDSALYLCASSLVTSGIGELFFGEGSRLTVL.

This clone showed up just once. A far larger clone is just one base off, so this is likely a read error. The sample has other DNA sequences that encode this CDR3 too. The rearrangement links TRBV7-2 to TRBJ2-3; no firm D call. This CDR3 is built from 11 residues. V was cut by 3 bases and J by 3 bases, with 1 base left in between. Germline V gene data show CDR1 as SGHTA and CDR2 as FQGNSA. As DNA, the CDR3 is TGTGCCAGCAGCTTGACAGATACGCAGTATTTT. Encoded protein: CASSLTDTQYF.

This rearrangement joins TRBV19 to TRBJ1-6; D gene unclear. V lost 7 bases, J lost 7 bases, and 17 bases lay in between. The CDR3 loop spans 15 amino acids. From germline, CDR1 is LNHDA and CDR2 SQIVND (reference sequence). The CDR3 protein is CASKGGNVWNSPLHF. CDR3 in DNA: TGTGCCAGTAAAGGAGGAAACGTATGGAATTCACCCCTCCACTTT.

The rearrangement uses TRBV7-6 and TRBJ2-7; possible D gene TRBD2, 6 bases. CDR1 SGHVS and CDR2 FNYEAQ come from the germline V gene. The ends were cut back, 0 bases at V and 7 bases at J, with 10 bases in the middle. This CDR3 contains 13 residues. CDR3 sequence reads: CASSLAPRGEQYF. The CDR3 region has the DNA TGTGCCAGCAGCTTAGCGCCCCGGGGGGAGCAGTACTTC.

The genes are TRBV5-8 and TRBJ1-5; no firm D call. There are 15 residues in the CDR3. Trimming removed 7 bases at V and 0 bases at J, with 14 bases between. Germline V gives CDR1 SGHTS, CDR2 YDEGEE. The CDR3 spells CASSAGVDSNQPQHF. As DNA, the CDR3 is TGTGCCAGCTCCGCGGGCGTTGATAGCAATCAGCCCCAGCATTTT.

This clone was seen more than once but under ten times. The chain links TRBV5-6 to TRBJ1-5; no definite D call. The CDR3 spans 13 residues. CDR1 is SGHDT, CDR2 YYEEEE, per germline. V was pared by 2 bases and J by 5 bases, with 8 bases between. The CDR3: CASSLGWDQPQHF. In DNA form, the CDR3 reads TGTGCCAGCAGCTTAGGGTGGGATCAGCCCCAGCATTTT. The entire variable domain, with the rest obtained from reference TRBV5-6 and TRBJ1-5, is as follows: DAGVTQSPTHLIKTRGQQVTLRCSPKSGHDTVSWYQQALGQGPQFIFQYYEEEERQRGNFPDRFSGHQFPNYSSELNVNALLLGDSALYLCASSLGWDQPQHFGDGTRLSIL.

V and J are TRBV27 and TRBJ2-3; 8 bases map to TRBD2. J lost 3 bases, V lost 4 bases, and 6 bases had no gene match. The CDR3 sequence is 15 residues long. The germline CDR1 and CDR2 sequences are MNHEY and SMNVEV (reference sequence). The CDR3 loop is CASSSSGGETDTQYF. The DNA for the CDR3 is TGTGCCAGCAGTTCCAGCGGGGGAGAAACAGATACGCAGTATTTT.

V usage is TRBV29-1 and J usage is TRBJ2-7, with 7 bases aligning to TRBD2. The better agreement between TRBJ2-1 and the DNA end casts doubt on the J call. CDR1 is SQVTM and CDR2 is ANQGSEA in the germline V gene. The CDR3 runs to 16 residues. The DNA of the CDR3 is TGCAGCGTTGGGGGTAGCGGGTTTACTTCCTACAATGAGCAGTTCTTC. It yields the protein CSVGGSGFTSYNEQFF.

This chain links TRBV19 with TRBJ1-5, with unresolved D. V lost 8 bases and J lost 6, with 20 bases in between. Per the germline V gene, CDR1 is LNHDA and CDR2 is SQIVND (reference sequence). The CDR3 runs 15 residues. The CDR3 nucleotides read TGTGCCAGTCGCTCGTTCATGGGGAATGCTCAGCCCCAGCATTTT. Protein product: CASRSFMGNAQPQHF.

The chain joins TRBV11-2 to TRBJ2-7, with 13 bases fitting TRBD2. Trimming at V came to 5 bases and at J to 3 bases, leaving 7 bases not matched to a gene. This CDR3 is built from 16 residues. CDR1 is SGHAT, CDR2 FQNNGV, per germline. Here the CDR3 DNA reads TGTGCCAGCAGCCCCCTGACTAGCGGGAGGTACTACGAGCAGTACTTC. This encodes CASSPLTSGRYYEQYF.

The rearrangement joins TRBV5-1 to TRBJ1-4, with a weak D call TRBD1 (6 bases). Germline V gene lookup returns CDR1 SGHRS and CDR2 YFSETQ. Trimming removed 3 bases at V and 3 bases at J, with 9 bases between. The CDR3 length is 14 residues. The CDR3 loop reads CASSSGVSNEKLFF. In DNA form, the CDR3 reads TGCGCCAGCAGCTCAGGGGTTTCTAATGAAAAACTGTTTTTT.

V is TRBV28 and J is TRBJ2-1; 16 bases align to TRBD2. Germline V gene data show CDR1 as MDHEN and CDR2 as SYDVKM. The CDR3 contains 15 residues. V lost 4 bases and J lost 7; bases outside the gene matches: 1. The CDR3 DNA follows: TGTGCCAGCAGTTCGGGACTAGCGGGAGGGAATGAGCAGTTCTTC. This translates into CASSSGLAGGNEQFF.

This sequence joins TRBV18 and TRBJ1-2; D unresolved. The germline V and J ends were trimmed by 2 bases and 4 bases, with 17 bases remaining between them. This CDR3 contains 16 residues. Looked up from germline, CDR1 is KGHSH and CDR2 is LQKENI. This CDR3 reads CASSPNPPTSGYGYTF. CDR3 sequence (DNA): TGTGCCAGCTCACCAAACCCACCGACATCAGGCTATGGCTACACCTTC.